These 19 T cell receptor beta chains originate from one sample sequenced in a study of T cells in Graves' hyperthyroidism and ophthalmopathy (dated by TCRdb to about 2019). The library was obtained by multiplex PCR. Instrument used: Illumina HiSeq 2000. The TCR beta CDR3 regions were amplified from the RNA transcripts. The TCR CDR3 was subjected to a first round of RT-PCR using the HTBI primer set and the Qiagen OneStep RT-PCR kit. TCRdb redid the processing of the public reads, applying fastp at Q25 and MiXCR, and retained in-frame beta chains. Entries are consolidated by CDR3 protein sequence, retaining the most common genes and DNA. In all, the sample holds about 560,000 distinct CDR3 sequences, and 16% of those were seen once. Jointly, the top ten make up 15% to 20% of the sample. Material: blood. Receptors were obtained from a woman under 30 with Graves' hyperthyroidism.

The rearrangement joins TRBV12-3 or TRBV12-4 to TRBJ1-4; no clear D gene. Trimming took 3 bases from V and 8 from J, leaving 13 bases between them. The CDR3 is 14 residues long. The CDR3: CASSLQPSGEKLFF. The CDR3 DNA reads as TGTGCCAGCAGTTTGCAACCATCGGGGGAAAAACTGTTTTTT.

This chain joins TRBV20-1 and TRBJ1-5; D uncertain. CDR1 is DFQATT and CDR2 is SNEGSKA in the germline V gene (reference sequence). Trimming took off 1 base at V and 0 bases at J, with 4 bases between the two ends. The CDR3 totals 13 residues. The CDR3 is CSARGYSNQPQHF. The CDR3, as DNA: TGCAGTGCTAGAGGCTATAGCAATCAGCCCCAGCATTTT.

This clonotype came up many times. The chain employs TRBV12-3 or TRBV12-4 and TRBJ1-4, with 10 bases fitting TRBD1. V lost 3 bases, J lost 8 bases, and 6 bases stayed unmatched. The CDR3 sequence is 15 residues long. The CDR3 protein is CASSFRDRGREKLFF. For the CDR3, the DNA is TGTGCCAGCAGTTTTAGAGACAGGGGGCGAGAAAAACTGTTTTTT.

There are a few counts of this clonotype. The genes are TRBV14 and TRBJ1-4, with unresolved D. Looked up from germline, CDR1 is SGHDN and CDR2 is FVKESK. V was clipped by 3 bases and J by 0 bases, with 11 bases between them. This CDR3 is built from 16 residues. The CDR3 loop is CASSHLTAATNEKLFF. CDR3 coding DNA: TGTGCCAGCAGCCACTTAACAGCTGCAACTAATGAAAAACTGTTTTTT.

This chain uses TRBV4-3 with TRBJ1-1, with 7 bases fitting TRBD1. Germline trimming cut 3 bases from V and 2 bases from J; bases unmatched to any gene: 6. The CDR3 is 15 residues long. Germline V gives CDR1 LGHNA, CDR2 YSLEER. The CDR3 spells CASSQGTGANTEAFF. In DNA, the CDR3 is TGCGCCAGCAGCCAGGGAACAGGGGCCAACACTGAAGCTTTCTTT.

This clonotype was observed a handful of times. The chain couples TRBV29-1 to TRBJ1-2, with TRBD1 matching 8 bases. The CDR3 sequence is 13 residues long. Unmatched junction bases numbered 7, after V lost 5 bases and J lost 5 bases. Germline V lookup: CDR1 SQVTM, CDR2 ANQGSEA. CDR3 nucleotides: TGCAGCGTTTATGGACAGGGCGGTTATGGCTACACCTTC. Its translation: CSVYGQGGYGYTF.

This clonotype was observed at least ten times. The chain has TRBV24-1 and TRBJ2-3; 12 nucleotides match TRBD2. The CDR3 is 17 residues long. Germline V gives CDR1 KGHDR, CDR2 SFDVKD. The trim removed 4 bases at V and 5 bases at J, leaving 9 bases unmatched. CDR3 DNA: TGTGCCACCAGTGACCCCTTACTAGCGGGGGGTCAAGATACGCAGTATTTT. It encodes CATSDPLLAGGQDTQYF.

This clonotype was recorded many times. J is TRBJ2-1 and V is TRBV2; TRBD2 matches at 7 bases. CDR1 and CDR2 from the germline V gene are SNHLY and FYNNEI. The CDR3 extends over 18 amino acids. The V and J ends lost 8 bases and 0 bases, in that order; junction bases with no gene match: 16. The CDR3: CASYGMRTRGSSYNEQFF. DNA of the CDR3: TGTGCCAGCTACGGTATGAGGACTCGCGGGAGCTCCTACAATGAGCAGTTCTTC.

This clonotype was observed many times. This chain links TRBV3-1 with TRBJ2-7; D is uncertain. V gave up 0 bases and J gave up 6 bases, with 12 bases separating them. The germline gives CDR1 LGHDT, CDR2 YNNKEL (reference sequence). The CDR3 runs to 14 residues. The CDR3 bases are TGTGCCAGCAGCCAAGATTTCGGGTGGACCGAGCAGTACTTC. It is translated as CASSQDFGWTEQYF.

This clonotype was seen repeatedly, ten times or more. V and J are TRBV10-2 and TRBJ2-1; the match to TRBD2 covers 10 bases. Germline V gene lookup returns CDR1 WSHSY and CDR2 SAAADI. The V gene end was trimmed by 5 bases and the J gene end by 6 bases; junction bases not matched to a gene: 7. This CDR3 has 15 amino acids. The CDR3 loop reads CASSSWLAGANEQFF. CDR3 sequence (DNA): TGCGCCAGCAGTAGTTGGCTAGCGGGGGCCAATGAGCAGTTCTTC.

This rearrangement joins TRBV7-9 to TRBJ2-1; D ambiguous. The CDR3 contains 15 residues. V shed 5 bases and J shed 6 bases, with 17 bases lying between them. Per the germline V gene, CDR1 is SEHNR and CDR2 is FQNEAQ (reference sequence). CDR3 loop: CASSQPRRPSNEQFF. DNA for the CDR3: TGTGCCAGCAGCCAACCCCGGCGGCCCAGCAATGAGCAGTTCTTC.

This clonotype was detected ten times or more. The rearrangement joins TRBV11-2 to TRBJ2-1; 9 nucleotides line up with TRBD2. The length of the CDR3 is 18 residues. Trimming removed 3 bases from V and 5 bases from J; junction bases left unmatched: 14. The V gene's germline CDR1 is SGHAT and CDR2 FQNNGV. CDR3: CASSLGNSGSSLNNEQFF. CDR3 DNA: TGTGCCAGCAGCTTGGGGAATAGCGGGAGCTCGTTGAACAATGAGCAGTTCTTC.

This clonotype appeared many times. V gene TRBV4-2 combines with J gene TRBJ2-1; 8 bases match TRBD2. V shed 2 bases and J 2 bases; nucleotides not matched to a gene: 2. This CDR3 region has 15 residues. CDR1 and CDR2 from the germline V gene are LGHNA and YNFKEQ. CDR3 sequence: CASSQSGGAYNEQFF. The CDR3 DNA reads TGTGCCAGCAGCCAATCGGGAGGGGCCTACAATGAGCAGTTCTTC.

In the case of this clonotype: This may stem from a read error, because a much larger clone lies one nucleotide away. The chain employs TRBV2 and TRBJ2-7; D is possibly TRBD1 or TRBD2 (6 bases each). The better agreement between TRBJ2-1 and the DNA end casts doubt on the J call. The CDR3 is 14 residues long. The germline V gene has CDR1 SNHLY and CDR2 FYNNEI. CDR3 in amino acids: CASSERGLSYEQFF. As DNA, the CDR3 is TGTGCCAGCAGTGAACGGGGGCTATCCTACGAGCAGTTCTTC.

This clonotype showed up many times. The genes are TRBV3-1 and TRBJ2-2; D is unresolved. Germline V CDR1 and CDR2: LGHDT, YNNKEL (reference sequence). V lost 1 base and J 2 bases, leaving 5 bases between the germline ends. There are 14 residues in the CDR3. CDR3 nucleotide sequence: TGTGCCAGCAGCCAAGTTCTCAACACCGGGGAGCTGTTTTTT. This translates into CASSQVLNTGELFF.

Ten or more counts support this clonotype. V and J are TRBV6-1 and TRBJ2-3; D is ambiguous. Per the germline V gene, CDR1 is MNHNS and CDR2 is SASEGT. CDR3 size: 14 residues. Trimming shortened V by 8 bases and J by 0 bases, and 12 bases separated the two germline ends. CDR3: CASVSLWSTDTQYF. The CDR3 coding sequence is TGTGCCAGCGTTAGTCTCTGGAGCACAGATACGCAGTATTTT.

This clonotype was seen many times. The gene calls are TRBV20-1 and TRBJ1-2; 7 bases line up with TRBD1. CDR3 length equals 12 residues. The V gene end was trimmed by 6 bases and the J gene end by 4 bases; junction bases not matched to a gene: 5. The germline V gene has CDR1 DFQATT and CDR2 SNEGSKA (reference sequence). CDR3 sequence reads: CSAQDRFYGYTF. CDR3 DNA sequence: TGCAGTGCCCAGGACAGGTTCTATGGCTACACCTTC.

The table lists this clonotype with a few counts. The rearrangement uses TRBV3-1 and TRBJ1-2; maybe TRBD1 (5 bases). The germline V gene encodes CDR1 LGHDT and CDR2 YNNKEL (reference sequence). The CDR3 spans 17 residues. V was cut by 4 bases and J by 4 bases, with 22 bases left in between. The chain's CDR3 is CASSPLFSGPGSYGYTF. The CDR3 DNA reads as TGTGCCAGCAGCCCCCTTTTCTCGGGACCCGGGAGCTATGGCTACACCTTC.

This clonotype was counted ten times or more. The rearrangement joins TRBV7-2 to TRBJ2-1; the D is unclear. Trimming stripped 4 bases from V and 4 bases from J, with 2 bases between. The germline V gene encodes CDR1 SGHTA and CDR2 FQGNSA. The CDR3 runs to 11 residues. In DNA form, the CDR3 reads TGTGCCAGCAGCTGGTACAATGAGCAGTTCTTC. This gives the protein CASSWYNEQFF. Together with reference TRBV7-2 and TRBJ2-1, the CDR3 gives the full variable domain: GAGVSQSPSNKVTEKGKDVELRCDPISGHTALYWYRQSLGQGLEFLIYFQGNSAPDKSGLPSDRFSAERTGGSVSTLTIQRTQQEDSAVYLCASSWYNEQFFGPGTRLTVL.